Listed here are 9 T cell receptor beta chains from one sample, sequenced in a study of T cell changes during pregnancy in multiple sclerosis (dated by TCRdb to between 2019 and 2020). Library preparation used the immunoSEQ multiplex PCR assay. Drawn from immuneACCESS, this table holds only the in-frame rearrangements with V and J called that TCRdb kept. Clones are partly lost; checked studies trace under half to an unresolved V gene and leave the rest unexplained. This sample comprises 65,000 to 80,000 clones, just over 90% of them detected only once. The ten largest account for about 0.22% of the sample. The sequences come from CD4+ T cells from peripheral blood mononuclear cells, collected before pregnancy. The source of these receptors is a female donor with multiple sclerosis, enrolled in a pregnancy study.

The chain has TRBV12-5 and TRBJ2-3, with 13 bases matching TRBD2. CDR1 LGHNT and CDR2 FRNRAP come from the germline V gene. The CDR3 runs 16 residues. V lost 5 bases to trimming and J lost 2 bases; unmatched junction nucleotides: 4. In DNA form, the CDR3 reads TGTGCTAGTGGTACCGGGACTAGCGGGGACACAGATACGCAGTATTTT. Translation gives CASGTGTSGDTDTQYF.

In this sample, this clone turned up once. The gene calls are TRBV30 and TRBJ1-5, with 7 bases lining up with TRBD1. V gave up 3 bases and J gave up 7 bases; unmatched junction bases: 6. This CDR3 region has 13 residues. The germline CDR1 and CDR2 sequences are GTSNPN and SVGIG (reference sequence). DNA for the CDR3: TGTGCCTGGAGCGCAAACAGGGGCCAGCCCCAGCATTTT. Protein sequence: CAWSANRGQPQHF.

This clone has just a few counts. Here the CDR3 DNA reads TGTGCCACCAGCAGAGGACTCGCAAATCAGCCCCAGCATTTT. It encodes CATSRGLANQPQHF. The chain joins TRBV15 to TRBJ1-5, with D unresolved. Germline lookup yields CDR1 LNHNV and CDR2 YYDKDF (reference sequence). V gave up 1 base and J gave up 4 bases, with 8 bases separating them. The CDR3 totals 14 residues.

This clone has only one observation. The gene calls are TRBV5-4 and TRBJ1-1; a weak D match, TRBD1 (5 bases). V was trimmed by 4 bases and J by 1 base, leaving 11 bases between them. The CDR3 extends over 14 amino acids. The germline gives CDR1 SGHNT, CDR2 YYREEE (reference sequence). The CDR3 spells CASSLGGANTEAFF. CDR3 sequence (DNA): TGTGCCAGCAGCCTCGGCGGGGCGAACACTGAAGCTTTCTTT.

In nucleotides, the CDR3 is TGTGCCTGGAGTACAACTAGCGGATACAATGAGCAGTTCTTC. This codes for CAWSTTSGYNEQFF. V usage is TRBV30 and J usage is TRBJ2-1; 8 bases are a match to TRBD2. Germline values: CDR1 GTSNPN, CDR2 SVGIG (reference sequence). The CDR3 spans 14 residues. J gave up 4 bases and V 2 bases, and 4 bases lay outside the gene matches.

The rearrangement joins TRBV6-6 to TRBJ2-7, with 7 nucleotides matching TRBD1. The CDR3 is made up of 13 amino acids. The germline V gene encodes CDR1 MNHNY and CDR2 SVGAGI (reference sequence). Trimming removed 6 bases from V and 3 bases from J; junction bases left unmatched: 5. The CDR3 DNA reads TGTGCCAGCAGCTCGACAGGGATCTACGAGCAGTACTTC. Its translation is CASSSTGIYEQYF.

The rearrangement joins TRBV19 to TRBJ1-2; tentative D call: TRBD1 (5 bases). The germline CDR1 and CDR2 sequences are LNHDA and SQIVND (reference sequence). There are 16 residues in the CDR3. With 1 base removed from V and 3 bases from J, the gap between germline ends came to 15 bases. CDR3 region: CASSIGQTATYYGYTF. The CDR3 DNA sequence: TGTGCCAGTAGTATAGGGCAGACAGCTACTTACTATGGCTACACCTTC.

This chain links TRBV6-1 with TRBJ2-3; 11 nucleotides match TRBD2. After removal of 2 bases from V and 6 bases from J, the junction contained 4 bases not matched to a gene. CDR1 and CDR2 from the germline V gene are MNHNS and SASEGT. CDR3 length: 15 residues. The CDR3 DNA reads TGTGCCAGCAGTGAATTAGCGGGGGGGCCGGATACGCAGTATTTT. Protein sequence: CASSELAGGPDTQYF.

The chain combines TRBV28 with TRBJ1-4; D might be TRBD1 (6 bases). V lost 2 bases and J 8 bases, leaving 12 bases between the germline ends. Per germline, CDR1 MDHEN and CDR2 SYDVKM. The CDR3 has 14 amino acids. The CDR3 loop reads CASSLMGAGEKLFF. For the CDR3, the DNA is TGTGCCAGCAGTTTAATGGGGGCTGGAGAAAAACTGTTTTTT.